The 32 T cell receptor beta chains below were found in one sample sequenced in a study of T cells in Graves' hyperthyroidism and ophthalmopathy. From RNA transcripts, TCR beta CDR3 regions were amplified. A first-round RT-PCR of the TCR CDR3 used the HTBI primer set. TCRdb independently ran MiXCR on the multiplex PCR reads; one entry per CDR3 protein. The sample shows 500,000 to 750,000 distinct CDR3 sequences, 15% to 19% of them seen only once. Input material: blood. The source of these receptors is a young woman with Graves' hyperthyroidism.

This clonotype was seen ten or more times. This rearrangement joins TRBV20-1 to TRBJ2-1; 9 nucleotides align to TRBD2. Germline-derived CDR1 and CDR2 are DFQATT and SNEGSKA (reference sequence). J was trimmed by 3 bases and V by 6 bases; bases with no gene match: 6. This CDR3 has 14 residues. The CDR3 reads CSASSGSGYNEQFF. The CDR3 DNA is TGCAGTGCCAGTAGCGGGAGTGGCTACAATGAGCAGTTCTTC.

This clonotype was counted only a few times. The rearrangement uses TRBV4-2 and TRBJ2-7; D not certain. The length of the CDR3 is 17 residues. Trimming took 2 bases from V and 4 from J, leaving 21 bases between them. The germline gives CDR1 LGHNA, CDR2 YNFKEQ. CDR3 loop: CASSQQSGRTWPYEQYF. Here the CDR3 DNA reads TGTGCCAGCAGCCAACAGAGTGGCAGGACCTGGCCTTACGAGCAGTACTTC.

This clonotype was observed many times. V and J are TRBV29-1 and TRBJ2-7; 7 positions agree with TRBD2. J was trimmed by 5 bases and V by 4 bases; bases with no gene match: 11. The CDR3 has 14 residues. Germline CDR1 and CDR2: SQVTM and ANQGSEA. The CDR3 DNA reads TGCAGCGTTGCGGGGGGTTTCAGGCACAACGAGCAGTACTTC. This gives the protein CSVAGGFRHNEQYF.

In its sample, this clonotype was seen many times. V gene TRBV5-1 combines with J gene TRBJ1-1; 8 nucleotides agree with TRBD1. The CDR3 length is 18 residues. Looked up from germline, CDR1 is SGHRS and CDR2 is YFSETQ. V dropped 0 bases and J dropped 0; count of bases not matched to a gene: 10. The CDR3 bases are TGCGCCAGCAGCTTGGGCAGGGGGCTCCCTTCTTTGAACACTGAAGCTTTCTTT. It codes for CASSLGRGLPSLNTEAFF.

This clonotype was seen ten or more times. The V call is TRBV30, the J call TRBJ2-3; D is perhaps TRBD2 (5 bases). Germline CDR1 and CDR2: GTSNPN and SVGIG (reference sequence). The CDR3 is 14 amino acids. Trimming removed 2 bases from V and 0 bases from J, with 9 bases in between. CDR3 sequence (DNA): TGTGCCTGGAGTTTAGGCGGGAGCACAGATACGCAGTATTTT. Its protein is CAWSLGGSTDTQYF.

The chain uses TRBV27 and TRBJ1-5; the D is unclear. The V gene's germline CDR1 is MNHEY and CDR2 SMNVEV (reference sequence). V lost 2 bases and J lost 2, with 7 bases in between. The CDR3 loop spans 14 amino acids. CDR3 amino acids: CASSLGVRNQPQHF. The CDR3 nucleotides read TGTGCCAGCAGTTTAGGGGTACGCAATCAGCCCCAGCATTTT.

The chain combines TRBV7-9 with TRBJ1-6; a possible D gene is TRBD1 (6 bases). The V gene's germline CDR1 is SEHNR and CDR2 FQNEAQ (reference sequence). This CDR3 spans 15 amino acids. Trimming took 5 bases from V and 7 from J, leaving 15 bases between them. CDR3 in DNA: TGTGCCAGCAGCAGAGGACAGCCCTTAAATTCACCCCTCCACTTT. Translating gives CASSRGQPLNSPLHF.

The sample holds a few counts of this clonotype. This rearrangement joins TRBV9 to TRBJ2-5; a possible D gene is TRBD1 (6 bases). Germline values: CDR1 SGDLS, CDR2 YYNGEE. With 4 bases removed from V and 0 bases from J, the gap between germline ends came to 19 bases. The CDR3 has 17 residues. This CDR3 reads CASSPQQGLGYQETQYF. The CDR3 DNA sequence: TGTGCCAGCAGCCCACAACAGGGCCTTGGGTACCAAGAGACCCAGTACTTC.

This chain connects TRBV27 to TRBJ2-1, with 10 bases matching TRBD2. V lost 8 bases to trimming and J lost 9 bases; unmatched junction nucleotides: 13. Germline values: CDR1 MNHEY, CDR2 SMNVEV (reference sequence). CDR3 length equals 15 residues. CDR3 DNA: TGTGCCAGCGGTGGGGGGAGCGGGAGGGCATCTGAGCAGTTCTTC. Its protein is CASGGGSGRASEQFF.

This clonotype was detected ten times or more. The rearrangement joins TRBV12-3 or TRBV12-4 to TRBJ2-1; perhaps TRBD2 as D (6 bases). Trimming removed 3 bases at V and 1 base at J, with 13 bases between. The CDR3 has 16 amino acids. DNA for the CDR3: TGTGCCAGCAGTTTTGTGGGCGGGATTTCCTACAATGAGCAGTTCTTC. This codes for CASSFVGGISYNEQFF.

Regarding this clonotype: Being one base from a much bigger clone, this may be a read error. The J gene is TRBJ2-7, the V gene TRBV15; D is possibly TRBD2 (5 bases). Germline V gives CDR1 LNHNV, CDR2 YYDKDF (reference sequence). This CDR3 comprises 15 residues. The CDR3 nucleotides are TGTGCCACCAACAGAGATCACCTTGAGGGCTACGAGCAGTACTTC. Translating gives CATNRDHLEGYEQYF.

The table lists this clonotype with many counts. The chain is built from TRBV6-2 or TRBV6-3 and TRBJ2-1; D uncertain. The V end was cut by 0 bases, the J end by 6 bases, with 15 bases between. Germline V gene data show CDR1 as MNHEY and CDR2 as SVGEGT. The CDR3 contains 16 residues. Here the CDR3 reads CASSYSLPLGGNEQFF. The CDR3 DNA sequence: TGTGCCAGCAGTTACTCTCTCCCCTTGGGCGGCAATGAGCAGTTCTTC.

The chain carries TRBV7-2 and TRBJ1-5; maybe TRBD1 (6 bases). V lost 4 bases to trimming and J lost 3 bases, with 16 bases between them. The CDR3 covers 16 residues. Germline CDR1 SGHTA, CDR2 FQGNSA. DNA for the CDR3: TGTGCCAGCAGCTCGGCAACAGGGAGGGACAATCAGCCCCAGCATTTT. Its protein is CASSSATGRDNQPQHF.

CDR3 nucleotide sequence: TGTGCCAGCAGCTGGGGGACTATCAATGAGCAGTTCTTC. Its translation: CASSWGTINEQFF. This chain connects TRBV7-9 to TRBJ2-1, with 7 bases identical to TRBD2. This CDR3 comprises 13 residues. The V gene end was trimmed by 4 bases and the J gene end by 6 bases; junction bases not matched to a gene: 3. CDR1 and CDR2 from the germline V gene are SEHNR and FQNEAQ (reference sequence). The whole variable domain, remainder taken from reference TRBV7-9 and TRBJ2-1, is DTGVSQNPRHKITKRGQNVTFRCDPISEHNRLYWYRQTLGQGPEFLTYFQNEAQLEKSRLLSDRFSAERPKGSFSTLEIQRTEQGDSAMYLCASSWGTINEQFFGPGTRLTVL.

This clonotype was observed many times. J is TRBJ2-3 and V is TRBV7-2; 7 nucleotides match TRBD2. This CDR3 comprises 15 residues. The ends lost 3 bases at V and 4 bases at J; junction bases unmatched: 7. In germline, CDR1 is SGHTA, CDR2 FQGNSA. CDR3 sequence (DNA): TGTGCCAGCAGCTTCCCGGGGAGGGGCCCAGATACGCAGTATTTT. Translated: CASSFPGRGPDTQYF.

This clonotype was counted many times. The rearrangement joins TRBV3-1 to TRBJ2-2; 10 nucleotides match TRBD1. Germline V CDR1 and CDR2: LGHDT, YNNKEL (reference sequence). The V and J ends lost 4 bases and 2 bases, in that order; junction bases with no gene match: 4. This CDR3 is 16 amino acids long. The CDR3 DNA reads TGTGCCAGCAGCCTGGGACAGGGGAGAAACACCGGGGAGCTGTTTTTT. This sequence encodes CASSLGQGRNTGELFF.

The sample holds many counts of this clonotype. The J gene is TRBJ2-3, the V gene TRBV6-1; TRBD2 matches at 7 bases. Germline trimming cut 5 bases from V and 1 base from J; bases unmatched to any gene: 9. This CDR3 region has 16 residues. Germline assignment: CDR1 MNHNS and CDR2 SASEGT. This CDR3 is CASSRGLAAGTDTQYF. The CDR3 DNA follows: TGTGCCAGCAGTAGGGGTCTAGCGGCGGGCACAGATACGCAGTATTTT.

On this clonotype itself: The junction shows a germline mismatch at one end, possibly a read error. V is TRBV28 and J is TRBJ1-5, with TRBD1 as a possible D gene (5 bases). Germline assignment: CDR1 MDHEN and CDR2 SYDVKM. This CDR3 is 16 amino acids long. In nucleotides, the CDR3 is TGTGCCAGCAGTCTAGCAGGGTGGGCGAGCAATCAACCCCAGCATTTT. This translates into CASSLAGWASNQPQHF.

Only a few counts were recorded for this clonotype. The chain recombines TRBV18 with TRBJ2-2; D ambiguous. CDR3 size: 15 residues. Germline CDR1 KGHSH, CDR2 LQKENI. The V end lost 1 base, the J end lost 7 bases, and 13 bases lay between the germline ends. The CDR3 protein is CASSPQPWGNGELFF. For the CDR3, the DNA is TGTGCCAGCTCACCACAGCCATGGGGTAACGGGGAGCTGTTTTTT.

The chain is built from TRBV7-9 and TRBJ1-5; D gene unclear. The CDR3 sequence is 13 residues long. CDR1 is SEHNR, CDR2 FQNEAQ, per germline (reference sequence). The V end lost 0 bases, the J end lost 7 bases, and 7 bases lay between the germline ends. The CDR3, as DNA: TGTGCCAGCAGCTTAGCGGAGAAGCAGCCCCAGCATTTT. Translated, it gives CASSLAEKQPQHF.

This sequence joins TRBV19 and TRBJ1-6; 7 bases align to TRBD1. The V segment lost 7 bases and the J segment 7 bases; nucleotides outside the gene matches: 7. Per the germline V gene, CDR1 is LNHDA and CDR2 is SQIVND (reference sequence). This CDR3 contains 14 residues. CDR3 bases: TGTGCCAGTAAAGAGGGGGCGGAAAATTCACCCCTCCACTTT. This sequence encodes CASKEGAENSPLHF.

This clonotype was found a few times. J is TRBJ1-4 and V is TRBV29-1; D is unresolved. Germline V CDR1 and CDR2: SQVTM, ANQGSEA. CDR3 length: 13 amino acids. Trimming left V 3 bases short and J 4 bases short, with 9 bases between. For the CDR3, the DNA is TGCAGCGTTGAGCCTTTCGATAATGAAAAACTGTTTTTT. As protein: CSVEPFDNEKLFF.

This clonotype was found a few times. The V gene is TRBV4-2, the J gene TRBJ2-2, with 9 bases that match TRBD2. CDR1 LGHNA and CDR2 YNFKEQ come from the germline V gene. Trimming cost V 4 bases and J 3 bases; bases outside gene matches: 6. The length of the CDR3 is 16 residues. CDR3 nucleotide sequence: TGTGCCAGCAGCCTAATAGCGGGAGCTCACACCGGGGAGCTGTTTTTT. It is translated as CASSLIAGAHTGELFF.

There are a few counts of this clonotype. J is TRBJ2-7 and V is TRBV28; 13 nucleotides align to TRBD2. There are 15 residues in the CDR3. The ends lost 7 bases at V and 4 bases at J; junction bases unmatched: 7. Per germline, CDR1 MDHEN and CDR2 SYDVKM. CDR3 bases: TGTGCCAGCAAGGATGGACTAGCGGGAGCGTACGAGCAGTACTTC. It codes for CASKDGLAGAYEQYF. The full variable domain, its missing parts supplied by reference TRBV28 and TRBJ2-7, is DVKVTQSSRYLVKRTGEKVFLECVQDMDHENMFWYRQDPGLGLRLIYFSYDVKMKEKGDIPEGYSVSREKKERFSLILESASTNQTSMYLCASKDGLAGAYEQYFGPGTRLTVT.

This clonotype was detected ten times or more. The J gene is TRBJ2-5, the V gene TRBV2, with D possibly matching TRBD2 (5 bases). This CDR3 is built from 17 residues. Germline assignment: CDR1 SNHLY and CDR2 FYNNEI. V lost 5 bases and J 1 base, leaving 20 bases between the germline ends. CDR3 nucleotides: TGTGCCAGCAGTTTTGAGCCAGGAGGCCAGTTCCAAGAGACCCAGTACTTC. Its protein is CASSFEPGGQFQETQYF.

The chain combines TRBV12-5 with TRBJ1-1; D is unclear. The CDR3 contains 13 residues. Germline V gives CDR1 LGHNT, CDR2 FRNRAP. Trimming took off 6 bases at V and 5 bases at J, with 13 bases between the two ends. This chain's CDR3 is CASGRPGNTEAFF. CDR3 nucleotides: TGTGCTAGTGGAAGACCCGGGAATACTGAAGCTTTCTTT. Together with reference TRBV12-5 and TRBJ1-1, the CDR3 gives the full variable domain: DARVTQTPRHKVTEMGQEVTMRCQPILGHNTVFWYRQTMMQGLELLAYFRNRAPLDDSGMPKDRFSAEMPDATLATLKIQPSEPRDSAVYFCASGRPGNTEAFFGQGTRLTVV.

This clonotype was picked up a small number of times. This chain links TRBV6-1 with TRBJ1-1; no firm D call. The germline gives CDR1 MNHNS, CDR2 SASEGT. The CDR3 is 15 amino acids. With 8 bases removed from V and 0 bases from J, the gap between germline ends came to 16 bases. CDR3 loop: CASGPIGGMNTEAFF. The CDR3 coding sequence is TGTGCCAGCGGTCCAATAGGAGGGATGAACACTGAAGCTTTCTTT.

This clonotype was counted many times. The chain recombines TRBV7-3 with TRBJ2-1, with 7 bases aligning to TRBD1. This CDR3 comprises 15 residues. With 5 bases clipped from V and 7 bases from J, the junction kept 11 bases outside the gene matches. In germline, CDR1 is SGHTA, CDR2 FQGTGA. Here the CDR3 DNA reads TGTGCCAGCAGCCCTTCGACAGGGAAAGGGAATGAGCAGTTCTTC. This translates into CASSPSTGKGNEQFF. Combining the CDR3 with reference TRBV7-3 and TRBJ2-1 gives the whole variable domain GAGVSQTPSNKVTEKGKYVELRCDPISGHTALYWYRQSLGQGPEFLIYFQGTGAADDSGLPNDRFFAVRPEGSVSTLKIQRTERGDSAVYLCASSPSTGKGNEQFFGPGTRLTVL.

This clonotype has just a few counts. This sequence joins TRBV9 and TRBJ2-5, with 8 positions matching TRBD1. The CDR3 totals 17 residues. Germline V lookup: CDR1 SGDLS, CDR2 YYNGEE. The V segment lost 0 bases and the J segment 7 bases; nucleotides outside the gene matches: 14. The DNA of the CDR3 is TGTGCCAGCAGCGTAGCGGCGGGGACAGGCGTACGAGGGACCCAGTACTTC. Translated: CASSVAAGTGVRGTQYF.

This clonotype was observed many times. The genes are TRBV20-1 and TRBJ2-1; 9 nucleotides agree with TRBD2. CDR3 length: 14 residues. J was trimmed by 4 bases and V by 3 bases; bases with no gene match: 4. Germline CDR1 and CDR2: DFQATT and SNEGSKA (reference sequence). CDR3 DNA: TGCAGTGCTAGGGCTAGCGGGATTTACAATGAGCAGTTCTTC. Amino acids: CSARASGIYNEQFF.

V is TRBV19 and J is TRBJ2-1; D call uncertain. From germline, CDR1 is LNHDA and CDR2 SQIVND (reference sequence). The CDR3 is 17 amino acids. V was pared by 5 bases and J by 4 bases, with 21 bases between. The CDR3 loop is CASSDGPPRLKYNEQFF. The CDR3 DNA reads TGTGCCAGTAGTGACGGACCCCCGAGACTGAAGTACAATGAGCAGTTCTTC.

In its sample, this clonotype was seen a few times. V is TRBV20-1 and J is TRBJ1-1; D uncertain. V was cut by 3 bases and J by 2 bases, with 13 bases left in between. Germline lookup yields CDR1 DFQATT and CDR2 SNEGSKA (reference sequence). CDR3 length: 14 amino acids. The CDR3 DNA reads as TGCAGTGCTAGTGAGGCCAGAGTAAACACTGAAGCTTTCTTT. This encodes CSASEARVNTEAFF.